This T cell receptor beta chain was sequenced for a study of T cells in Graves' hyperthyroidism and ophthalmopathy. PBMCs came from 9 to 10 ml fresh peripheral blood. V shed 0 bases and J shed 4 bases, with 15 bases lying between them. Germline CDR1 reads LGHDT; CDR2 reads YNNKEL (reference sequence). This CDR3 comprises 16 residues. From RNA transcripts, TCR beta CDR3 regions were amplified. The HTBI set primed first-round TCR CDR3 RT-PCR. TCRdb reanalysed the multiplex PCR reads using MiXCR and keeps one entry per CDR3 protein. The sample yields more than 350,000 distinct CDR3 sequences, around 14% seen once.

The chain has TRBV3-1 and TRBJ1-1; tentative D call: TRBD1 (5 bases). The source material was blood. The origin of this receptor is a woman aged 30 to 39 with Graves' hyperthyroidism. CDR3 loop: CASSQDRRGTSTEAFF. Written as DNA, the CDR3 is TGTGCCAGCAGCCAAGATCGTCGAGGGACGAGCACTGAAGCTTTCTTT.